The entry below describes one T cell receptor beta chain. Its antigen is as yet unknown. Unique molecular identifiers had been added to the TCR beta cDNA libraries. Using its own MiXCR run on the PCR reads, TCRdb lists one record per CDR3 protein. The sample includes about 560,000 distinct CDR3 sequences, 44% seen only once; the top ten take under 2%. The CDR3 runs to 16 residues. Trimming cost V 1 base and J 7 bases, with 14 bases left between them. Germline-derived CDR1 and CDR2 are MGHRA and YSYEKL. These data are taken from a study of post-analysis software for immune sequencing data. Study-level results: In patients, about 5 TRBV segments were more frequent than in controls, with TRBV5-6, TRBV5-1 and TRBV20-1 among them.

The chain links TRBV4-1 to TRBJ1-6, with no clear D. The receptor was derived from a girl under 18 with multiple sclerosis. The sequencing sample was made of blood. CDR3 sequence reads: CASSQANSVSNSPLHF. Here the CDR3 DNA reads TGCGCCAGCAGCCAAGCAAACAGTGTTTCAAATTCACCCCTCCACTTT.